Sequencing of this TCR beta chain was carried out in a study of vaccination effects on CD4 cells after COVID-19. Germline CDR1 and CDR2: MNHNY and SVGAGI (reference sequence). The V gene lost 4 bases and the J gene lost 5 bases, with 17 bases spanning the gap. This CDR3 comprises 15 residues. Comments on this clone: Its antigen is currently unknown.

Here immunoSEQ multiplex PCR was the method, and the copy in TCRdb shows in-frame clones only, minus some. The top ten clones hold over 2% of a sample with around 69,000 clones, under 80% of them seen once. The culture ran for around 10 days before CD4+ T cells were isolated. Participants got two doses of BNT162b2 or mRNA-1273 vaccine. The receptor was derived from a human donor who received a COVID-19 vaccine. The rearrangement joins TRBV6-6 to TRBJ1-2; D perhaps matches TRBD1 (5 bases). The sample consisted of CD4+ T cells from PBMCs cultured without peptide, taken after COVID-19 vaccination. The CDR3 sequence is CASSSLARGAYGYTF. CDR3 sequence (DNA): TGTGCCAGCAGTTCCCTCGCGCGTGGGGCTTATGGCTACACCTTC.